This TCR beta chain was identified in a study of glioma-infiltrating T cells after dendritic cell vaccination. Germline V gene data show CDR1 as MNHNY and CDR2 as SVGAGI (reference sequence). The CDR3 sequence is 15 residues long. The V and J ends lost 2 bases and 6 bases, in that order; junction bases with no gene match: 5. Findings and caveats of the study: Complete blood and tumor specimen sets were limited to few patients.

This clone appeared a single time. As yet, its antigen is unknown. Clones were sequenced by immunoSEQ multiplex PCR, and TCRdb holds only the in-frame ones, with some missing. Of nearly 85,000 clones in the sample, about 90% were seen once. The TCR comes from a human donor with glioblastoma. The chain uses TRBV6-6 and TRBJ2-3; 10 bases are shared with TRBD1. The starting material was blood, obtained before dendritic cell vaccination. Here the CDR3 DNA reads TGTGCCAGCAGTTACCCGGGACAGGGGAAGGATACGCAGTATTTT. It yields the protein CASSYPGQGKDTQYF.